A single sample gave rise to the 21 T cell receptor beta chains below, sequenced in a study of cytotoxic CD8 clonotypes in ibrutinib-treated CLL (dated by TCRdb to about 2021). Reading the label with the study, this specimen's time point is: 20 to 25 months on ibrutinib. Library preparation employed the immunoSEQ multiplex PCR assay. The table comes from immuneACCESS by way of TCRdb, which keeps in-frame sequences with V and J called. Part of the clones is missing from these tables; in studies checked, under half for an unresolved V gene and the rest for unknown reasons. The sample records over 100,000 clones, approximately 83% of which are singletons. Approximately 2% of the sample is taken by the ten largest. This sample comprised PBMCs, obtained after 24 months of ibrutinib treatment. Every receptor here comes from a human donor with chronic lymphocytic leukemia.

The chain employs TRBV25-1 and TRBJ2-1, with D tentatively TRBD1 (6 bases). V was trimmed by 7 bases and J by 0 bases, leaving 13 bases between them. Per germline, CDR1 MGHDK and CDR2 SYGVNS. The CDR3 totals 15 residues. The CDR3 reads CASTALGASYNEQFF. DNA of the CDR3: TGTGCCAGCACCGCGTTGGGGGCCTCCTACAATGAGCAGTTCTTC.

The chain has TRBV30 and TRBJ1-5; a weak D match, TRBD1 (6 bases). V was pared by 1 base and J by 4 bases, with 8 bases between. CDR1 is GTSNPN and CDR2 is SVGIG in the germline V gene (reference sequence). The CDR3 is made up of 13 amino acids. CDR3: CAWSDRVNQPQHF. The CDR3 DNA reads TGTGCCTGGAGTGACAGGGTGAATCAGCCCCAGCATTTT.

The J gene is TRBJ1-2, the V gene TRBV7-2; D is perhaps TRBD1 (6 bases). Per the germline V gene, CDR1 is SGHTA and CDR2 is FQGNSA. With 1 base removed from V and 0 bases from J, the gap between germline ends came to 12 bases. The CDR3 extends over 16 amino acids. In nucleotides, the CDR3 is TGTGCCAGCAGCTTAGGGGCAGGGGAAGCTAACTATGGCTACACCTTC. Protein sequence: CASSLGAGEANYGYTF.

V and J are TRBV5-4 and TRBJ2-5, with 10 nucleotides matching TRBD1. Germline values: CDR1 SGHNT, CDR2 YYREEE (reference sequence). V was pared by 4 bases and J by 5 bases, with 8 bases of the junction left unmatched. The CDR3 loop spans 15 amino acids. CDR3 protein: CASSLTGGADETQYF. CDR3 nucleotides: TGTGCCAGCAGCCTGACAGGGGGCGCAGACGAGACCCAGTACTTC.

The chain uses TRBV6-5 and TRBJ2-7; TRBD1 matches at 7 bases. The CDR3 contains 15 residues. Germline V gene sequence: CDR1 MNHEY, CDR2 SVGAGI. The J segment lost 1 base and the V segment lost 6 bases, leaving 9 bases of the junction unmatched. The CDR3 DNA sequence: TGTGCCAGCAGATCTACTCGGGACAGTTCCTACGAGCAGTACTTC. Residues: CASRSTRDSSYEQYF.

This clone came up once. The chain has TRBV28 and TRBJ2-5, with 9 bases identical to TRBD1. Per the germline V gene, CDR1 is MDHEN and CDR2 is SYDVKM. The CDR3 is 15 residues long. V shed 3 bases, J shed 5 bases, and the junction held 7 bases outside the gene matches. In DNA, the CDR3 is TGTGCCAGCAGTTTCGGGACAGGGCTAGCGGAGACCCAGTACTTC. It specifies CASSFGTGLAETQYF.

V gene TRBV28 combines with J gene TRBJ2-3; D not certain. CDR1 MDHEN and CDR2 SYDVKM come from the germline V gene. The CDR3 has 12 amino acids. Trimming shortened V by 8 bases and J by 5 bases, and 11 bases separated the two germline ends. As DNA, the CDR3 is TGTGCCAGCCGCACTCCACGAGATACGCAGTATTTT. Translation: CASRTPRDTQYF.

CDR3 nucleotide sequence: TGTGCCAGCAGCTCGGACAGGGCGGACACCGGGGAGCTGTTTTTT. It yields the protein CASSSDRADTGELFF. The chain recombines TRBV9 with TRBJ2-2, with 8 bases matching TRBD1. CDR1 is SGDLS and CDR2 is YYNGEE in the germline V gene. The V gene end was trimmed by 4 bases and the J gene end by 3 bases; junction bases not matched to a gene: 5. The CDR3 is made up of 15 amino acids.

To note about this clone: An end of the junction does not agree with germline; a read error may underlie this. This rearrangement joins TRBV7-3 to TRBJ2-4; 7 positions agree with TRBD1. CDR1 is SGHTA, CDR2 FQGTGA, per germline. This CDR3 contains 13 residues. CDR3 sequence (DNA): TGTGCCAGCAGGACTCCAGCCCTGGGACAGCTAAACTTC. It encodes CASRTPALGQLNF.

The J gene is TRBJ1-5, the V gene TRBV28, with 10 bases fitting TRBD1. Per the germline V gene, CDR1 is MDHEN and CDR2 is SYDVKM. Trimming at V came to 11 bases and at J to 5 bases, leaving 9 bases not matched to a gene. The CDR3 extends over 14 amino acids. CDR3 nucleotide sequence: TGTGCCCTAAAGGGACAGGGGTTCGATCAGCCCCAGCATTTT. Translating it yields CALKGQGFDQPQHF. The full variable domain, its missing parts supplied by reference TRBV28 and TRBJ1-5, is DVKVTQSSRYLVKRTGEKVFLECVQDMDHENMFWYRQDPGLGLRLIYFSYDVKMKEKGDIPEGYSVSREKKERFSLILESASTNQTSMYLCALKGQGFDQPQHFGDGTRLSIL.

The CDR3 sequence is CASSQDFPGANSPLHF. DNA of the CDR3: TGCGCCAGCAGCCAAGATTTCCCAGGGGCCAATTCACCCCTCCACTTT. V usage is TRBV4-1 and J usage is TRBJ1-6; TRBD1 might be the D (6 bases). Deletions cut 0 bases from V and 7 bases from J, with 13 bases between. The V gene's germline CDR1 is MGHRA and CDR2 YSYEKL. The CDR3 is 16 residues long.

The V call is TRBV28, the J call TRBJ2-7, with D uncertain. Germline loops: CDR1 MDHEN, CDR2 SYDVKM. Trimming shortened V by 8 bases and J by 3 bases, and 11 bases separated the two germline ends. The CDR3 is 12 amino acids. The CDR3 DNA reads TGTGCCAGCGGCGGTAACTTCTACGAGCAGTACTTC. Translating gives CASGGNFYEQYF.

The genes are TRBV2 and TRBJ1-2, with 9 bases identical to TRBD1. Germline loops: CDR1 SNHLY, CDR2 FYNNEI. V was clipped by 6 bases and J by 6 bases; unmatched bases: 8. This CDR3 has 14 residues. The CDR3 sequence: CASRTGTGLHGYTF. DNA for the CDR3: TGTGCCAGCAGAACCGGGACAGGGTTACATGGCTACACCTTC.

The chain carries TRBV19 and TRBJ2-1, with TRBD1 identical over 7 bases. After removal of 5 bases from V and 10 bases from J, the junction contained 8 bases not matched to a gene. CDR3 size: 13 residues. CDR1 LNHDA and CDR2 SQIVND come from the germline V gene (reference sequence). The CDR3 here is CASSVRQGSEQFF. CDR3 nucleotides: TGTGCCAGTAGTGTACGACAGGGTTCGGAGCAGTTCTTC.

The rearrangement links TRBV5-6 to TRBJ2-1, with 8 nucleotides matching TRBD2. Germline V gene sequence: CDR1 SGHDT, CDR2 YYEEEE. The CDR3 is made up of 14 amino acids. J lost 7 bases, V lost 7 bases, and 10 bases had no gene match. CDR3 sequence: CASLIRGGRNEQFF. The CDR3, as DNA: TGTGCCAGCCTTATACGGGGGGGTCGGAATGAGCAGTTCTTC. Full variable domain (outside the CDR3, taken from reference TRBV5-6 and TRBJ2-1): DAGVTQSPTHLIKTRGQQVTLRCSPKSGHDTVSWYQQALGQGPQFIFQYYEEEERQRGNFPDRFSGHQFPNYSSELNVNALLLGDSALYLCASLIRGGRNEQFFGPGTRLTVL.

The chain uses TRBV4-1 and TRBJ1-3; D ambiguous. CDR1 is MGHRA, CDR2 YSYEKL, per germline. This CDR3 is 16 amino acids long. The germline V and J ends were trimmed by 1 base and 5 bases, with 15 bases remaining between them. The DNA of the CDR3 is TGCGCCAGCAGCCAAGGTACTAAACAAGGCAGAAACACCATATATTTT. This codes for CASSQGTKQGRNTIYF.

This rearrangement joins TRBV7-2 to TRBJ2-1; 7 nucleotides line up with TRBD2. The CDR3 contains 13 residues. With 5 bases clipped from V and 14 bases from J, the junction kept 12 bases outside the gene matches. Germline loops: CDR1 SGHTA, CDR2 FQGNSA. Written as DNA, the CDR3 is TGTGCCAGCAGCCAAGGGCTTGTTGCGGGGGAGTTCTTC. Translation gives CASSQGLVAGEFF.

The rearrangement uses TRBV19 and TRBJ2-1, with TRBD1 matching 7 bases. V gave up 8 bases and J gave up 5 bases; unmatched junction bases: 9. The germline V gene has CDR1 LNHDA and CDR2 SQIVND (reference sequence). This CDR3 comprises 14 residues. This chain's CDR3 is CASSGTAFHNEQFF. DNA of the CDR3: TGTGCCAGTTCCGGGACAGCGTTTCACAATGAGCAGTTCTTC.

In its sample, this clone was seen once. V gene TRBV2 combines with J gene TRBJ2-7; D gene uncertain. Deletions cut 8 bases from V and 3 bases from J, with 14 bases between. The germline gives CDR1 SNHLY, CDR2 FYNNEI. This CDR3 region has 13 residues. CDR3 coding DNA: TGTGCCAGCCACTTCGCCCGGAACTACGAGCAGTACTTC. Translation gives CASHFARNYEQYF.

V and J are TRBV6-1 and TRBJ2-7; 9 bases align to TRBD1. After removal of 7 bases from V and 0 bases from J, the junction contained 7 bases not matched to a gene. CDR1 is MNHNS and CDR2 is SASEGT in the germline V gene. The CDR3 has 15 amino acids. CDR3 loop: CASNPGTGISYEQYF. The CDR3, as DNA: TGTGCCAGCAACCCCGGGACAGGGATCTCCTACGAGCAGTACTTC.

This chain uses TRBV11-2 with TRBJ2-2, with D maybe TRBD2 (5 bases). Trimming removed 11 bases at V and 5 bases at J, with 12 bases between. Germline CDR1 is SGHAT and CDR2 is FQNNGV. The CDR3 is 12 residues long. CDR3: CASWRGTGELFF. The CDR3 DNA reads as TGTGCCTCGTGGCGAGGGACCGGGGAGCTGTTTTTT. The whole variable domain, filled in from reference TRBV11-2 and TRBJ2-2, reads EAGVAQSPRYKIIEKRQSVAFWCNPISGHATLYWYQQILGQGPKLLIQFQNNGVVDDSQLPKDRFSAERLKGVDSTLKIQPAKLEDSAVYLCASWRGTGELFFGEGSRLTVL.